These T cell receptor beta chains were read from a single sample in a study of sequential checkpoint blockade in melanoma. Libraries were prepared by immunoSEQ multiplex PCR; TCRdb keeps only in-frame clonotypes and omits some of them. Altogether 6,500 to 9,000 clones are present, about a quarter being singletons, with the ten largest covering less than 6.5%. This sample comprised tumor tissue (inferred from file names), obtained from a patient given nivolumab and ipilimumab in sequence. Receptor source: a human donor with melanoma. CDR3s include the opening cysteine and the closing phenylalanine or tryptophan. Fields, in order: V gene, J gene, CDR3 protein.

TRBV4-1	TRBJ2-5	CASSPGIQETQYF
TRBV4-1	TRBJ2-3	CASSAGGDGDTQYF
TRBV25-1	TRBJ1-4	CASSETGATNEKLFF
TRBV5-1	TRBJ2-7	CASSGGTAHTSYEQYF
TRBV11-3	TRBJ2-1	CASSLVAIPYGEQFF
TRBV6-8	TRBJ2-1	CASSPMSGGGRDEQFF
TRBV6-8	TRBJ2-1	CASSTTSSYNEQFF
TRBV6-8	TRBJ1-1	CASRGLSLGTEAFF
TRBV12-5	TRBJ2-2	CASRWGQGNTGELFF
TRBV6-8	TRBJ2-1	CASSYSSRNEQFF
TRBV18	TRBJ1-2	CASSPMQQGSYGYTF
TRBV6-8	TRBJ2-5	CASQDVLQETQYF
TRBV19	TRBJ2-1	CASTPGTGSYNEQFF
TRBV6-8	TRBJ2-3	CASSYWTGNTDTQYF
TRBV11-3	TRBJ2-5	CASSPVSGGNQETQYF
TRBV19	TRBJ2-3	CASTGGSWADTQYF
TRBV6-8	TRBJ2-5	CASSYGATYQETQYF
TRBV6-8	TRBJ1-5	CASSPLGGRIYSNQPQHF
TRBV30	TRBJ2-2	CAWSVRGGTGELFF
TRBV7-1	TRBJ2-3	CASSGLRTDTQYF
TRBV9	TRBJ2-7	CASSDGRSFDEQYF
TRBV5-1	TRBJ2-7	CASSFNAGPYEQYF
TRBV11-3	TRBJ1-4	CASSPQGEYEKLFF
TRBV30	TRBJ2-7	CAWRLSPLLEQYF
TRBV9	TRBJ1-2	CASSVDPGQGGGYTF
TRBV7-8	TRBJ1-4	CASTFGPNEKLFF
TRBV18	TRBJ2-2	CASSPPLLAGNTGELFF
TRBV19	TRBJ2-1	CASSIWSSGSPFEQFF
TRBV6-8	TRBJ2-2	CATGLNTGELFF
TRBV28	TRBJ1-2	CASSLSDVGGYTF
TRBV25-1	TRBJ2-5	CASSERGRARETQYF
TRBV11-3	TRBJ1-2	CASSSGGRGSVGYTF
TRBV11-3	TRBJ2-3	CASSPLRARGYSTDTQYF
TRBV28	TRBJ1-2	CASSPTGVYGYTF
TRBV28	TRBJ2-7	CASFGQGLYEQYF
TRBV19	TRBJ2-1	CASRSSGGAFYNEQFF
TRBV29-1	TRBJ1-4	CSVKDGTTNEKLFF
TRBV9	TRBJ2-3	CASSVVGTDTQYF
TRBV6-8	TRBJ2-1	CASSYSRPLAGNNEQFF
TRBV18	TRBJ2-1	CASSPRSSYNEQFF
TRBV6-8	TRBJ1-2	CASSFGQASYGYTF
TRBV19	TRBJ1-2	CASSTRDGQGYGYTF
TRBV5-1	TRBJ2-6	CASSLLAGGPRANVLTF
TRBV6-1	TRBJ1-2	CASSEVGDRGFDGYTF
TRBV18	TRBJ1-2	CASSPSDLNYGYTF
TRBV9	TRBJ2-3	CASSGAYTDTQYF
TRBV6-8	TRBJ1-1	CASRDQGTEAFF
TRBV11-3	TRBJ2-5	CASSLLGTRETQYF
TRBV14	TRBJ2-7	CASSRPGTGPYEQYF
TRBV5-1	TRBJ2-1	CASSPKGPGQPNNEQFF
TRBV11-3	TRBJ2-2	CASSLTSGNTGELFF